A selection of T cell receptor beta chains follows, all from one sample in a study of cytomegalovirus exposure and HLA in healthy donors. Repertoires were generated with immunoSEQ multiplex PCR, while TCRdb's copy carries only in-frame clones and drops some. In the table there are about 120,000 clones, around three quarters of which are singletons. The sample comprised PBMCs. These TCRs come from a woman between 25 and 40 years old in good health and CMV-seropositive. The CDR3 runs from the conserved cysteine through the conserved F or W. Fields, in order: CDR3 protein, CDR3 DNA, V gene, clone size, J gene, D gene. The D gene is left open where the match is weak. Not every row has a clone size; where given, it reads once, few, many or a size class.

CDR3 protein: CASGQGASYEQYF
CDR3 DNA: TGTGCCAGCGGACAGGGGGCTTCCTACGAGCAGTACTTC
V gene: TRBV7-6
clone size: few
J gene: TRBJ2-7
D gene: TRBD1

CDR3 protein: CASSVWSRYGYTF
CDR3 DNA: TGTGCCAGCAGTGTTTGGTCCAGGTATGGCTACACCTTC
V gene: TRBV6-5
clone size: .
J gene: TRBJ1-2
D gene: .

CDR3 protein: CASSLVGRDNSPLHF
CDR3 DNA: TGTGCCAGCAGCTTGGTCGGCAGGGATAATTCACCCCTCCACTTT
V gene: TRBV5-4
clone size: few
J gene: TRBJ1-6
D gene: .

CDR3 protein: CASSWKGQSTDTQYF
CDR3 DNA: TGTGCCAGCAGCTGGAAGGGACAGTCCACAGATACGCAGTATTTT
V gene: TRBV2
clone size: .
J gene: TRBJ2-3
D gene: TRBD1

CDR3 protein: CASSWGQGVNYGYTF
CDR3 DNA: TGTGCCAGCAGTTGGGGGCAGGGCGTTAACTATGGCTACACCTTC
V gene: TRBV28
clone size: .
J gene: TRBJ1-2
D gene: .

CDR3 protein: CASSPAGYYEQYF
CDR3 DNA: TGTGCCAGCAGTCCCGCCGGGTACTACGAGCAGTACTTC
V gene: TRBV28
clone size: few
J gene: TRBJ2-7
D gene: .

CDR3 protein: CASSAIGQRVTYEQYF
CDR3 DNA: TGTGCCAGCTCAGCAATCGGACAGCGCGTCACCTACGAGCAGTACTTC
V gene: TRBV18
clone size: .
J gene: TRBJ2-7
D gene: .

CDR3 protein: CASSLGQGNEKLFF
CDR3 DNA: TGCGCCAGCAGCTTGGGTCAGGGGAATGAAAAACTGTTTTTT
V gene: TRBV5-1
clone size: .
J gene: TRBJ1-4
D gene: .

CDR3 protein: CASSTAGGYEQYF
CDR3 DNA: TGTGCCAGCAGTACCGCGGGGGGTTACGAGCAGTACTTC
V gene: TRBV6-1
clone size: .
J gene: TRBJ2-7
D gene: TRBD2

CDR3 protein: CASSFFESGEQFF
CDR3 DNA: TGTGCCAGCAGTTTCTTCGAAAGCGGTGAGCAGTTCTTC
V gene: TRBV27
clone size: few
J gene: TRBJ2-1
D gene: .

CDR3 protein: CASSALESSSYNEQFF
CDR3 DNA: TGTGCCAGCAGCGCACTAGAGTCCAGCTCCTACAATGAGCAGTTCTTC
V gene: TRBV7-2
clone size: few
J gene: TRBJ2-1
D gene: .

CDR3 protein: CASSLLDGGKLFF
CDR3 DNA: TGTGCCAGCAGTCTTCTTGACGGAGGGAAACTGTTTTTT
V gene: TRBV27
clone size: .
J gene: TRBJ1-4
D gene: .

CDR3 protein: CASSRSGTTHTGELFF
CDR3 DNA: TGTGCCAGCAGCCGCTCCGGGACTACCCACACCGGGGAGCTGTTTTTT
V gene: TRBV4-2
clone size: .
J gene: TRBJ2-2
D gene: TRBD2

CDR3 protein: CASSYRDTEPGELFF
CDR3 DNA: TGTGCCAGCAGTTATAGGGACACCGAACCGGGGGAGCTGTTTTTT
V gene: TRBV28
clone size: few
J gene: TRBJ2-2
D gene: .

CDR3 protein: CAISSGGVADTQYF
CDR3 DNA: TGTGCCATCAGTTCGGGGGGCGTAGCAGATACGCAGTATTTT
V gene: TRBV10-3
clone size: .
J gene: TRBJ2-3
D gene: .

CDR3 protein: CASSLGPGTNTGELFF
CDR3 DNA: TGTGCCAGCAGCTTGGGTCCAGGAACGAACACCGGGGAGCTGTTTTTT
V gene: TRBV5-4
clone size: once
J gene: TRBJ2-2
D gene: .

CDR3 protein: CASSGTGYNSPLHF
CDR3 DNA: TGCGCCAGCTCAGGGACAGGGTATAATTCACCCCTCCACTTT
V gene: TRBV4-3
clone size: .
J gene: TRBJ1-6
D gene: TRBD1

CDR3 protein: CASSPVEAGEHTDTQYF
CDR3 DNA: TGCGCCAGCAGCCCCGTGGAAGCGGGGGAGCACACAGATACGCAGTATTTT
V gene: TRBV23-1
clone size: .
J gene: TRBJ2-3
D gene: TRBD2

CDR3 protein: CASSTPGGRETQYF
CDR3 DNA: TGTGCCAGCAGCACACCCGGGGGGCGGGAGACCCAGTACTTC
V gene: TRBV11-2
clone size: few
J gene: TRBJ2-5
D gene: .

CDR3 protein: CASSRGGKEKLFF
CDR3 DNA: TGTGCCAGCAGCCGAGGGGGCAAGGAAAAACTGTTTTTT
V gene: TRBV14
clone size: .
J gene: TRBJ1-4
D gene: TRBD1

CDR3 protein: CASSLAGGPTGELFF
CDR3 DNA: TGTGCCAGCAGCTTAGCGGGGGGACCCACCGGGGAGCTGTTTTTT
V gene: TRBV7-8
clone size: .
J gene: TRBJ2-2
D gene: .

CDR3 protein: CASSPNQETQYF
CDR3 DNA: TGTGCCAGCAGTCCCAACCAAGAGACCCAGTACTTC
V gene: TRBV6-1
clone size: .
J gene: TRBJ2-5
D gene: .

CDR3 protein: CASSFSNTGELFF
CDR3 DNA: TGTGCCAGCAGTTTCAGTAACACCGGGGAGCTGTTTTTT
V gene: TRBV28
clone size: .
J gene: TRBJ2-2
D gene: .

CDR3 protein: CASSRVQGGTEAFF
CDR3 DNA: TGTGCCAGCAGCCGAGTTCAGGGGGGCACTGAAGCTTTCTTT
V gene: TRBV7-8
clone size: .
J gene: TRBJ1-1
D gene: TRBD1

CDR3 protein: CASSPFRDRHYEQYF
CDR3 DNA: TGCGCCAGCAGCCCTTTCCGGGACAGGCACTACGAGCAGTACTTC
V gene: TRBV4-1
clone size: .
J gene: TRBJ2-7
D gene: TRBD1

CDR3 protein: CASSTFSGELFF
CDR3 DNA: TGTGCCAGCAGTACGTTCAGCGGGGAGCTGTTTTTT
V gene: TRBV2
clone size: few
J gene: TRBJ2-2
D gene: .

CDR3 protein: CASSSSPGQGPADEQYF
CDR3 DNA: TGTGCCAGCAGTTCCTCCCCCGGACAGGGGCCCGCCGACGAGCAGTACTTC
V gene: TRBV28
clone size: .
J gene: TRBJ2-7
D gene: TRBD1

CDR3 protein: CASSLREAGEAFF
CDR3 DNA: TGTGCCAGCAGCCTCCGGGAAGCGGGTGAAGCTTTCTTT
V gene: TRBV2
clone size: .
J gene: TRBJ1-1
D gene: .

CDR3 protein: CASSPPDRAGETQYF
CDR3 DNA: TGTGCCAGCTCACCACCAGACAGGGCCGGAGAGACCCAGTACTTC
V gene: TRBV18
clone size: .
J gene: TRBJ2-5
D gene: TRBD1

CDR3 protein: CASSTPVSRTGELFF
CDR3 DNA: TGTGCCAGCAGTACCCCGGTGTCCCGAACCGGGGAGCTGTTTTTT
V gene: TRBV28
clone size: .
J gene: TRBJ2-2
D gene: .

CDR3 protein: CASSVRGAGSVAEQFF
CDR3 DNA: TGTGCCAGCAGCGTTAGGGGAGCGGGGTCCGTGGCTGAGCAGTTCTTC
V gene: TRBV9
clone size: .
J gene: TRBJ2-1
D gene: TRBD2

CDR3 protein: CASQPTGGANYGYTF
CDR3 DNA: TGTGCCAGCCAACCAACAGGGGGTGCTAACTATGGCTACACCTTC
V gene: TRBV6-5
clone size: few
J gene: TRBJ1-2
D gene: TRBD1

CDR3 protein: CASSSAAGGNSPLHF
CDR3 DNA: TGTGCCAGCAGCTCTGCGGCGGGGGGGAATTCACCCCTCCACTTT
V gene: TRBV11-3
clone size: .
J gene: TRBJ1-6
D gene: .

CDR3 protein: CASSQDWGRGLGNEQFF
CDR3 DNA: TGCGCCAGCAGCCAAGATTGGGGCAGGGGGCTGGGAAATGAGCAGTTCTTC
V gene: TRBV4-3
clone size: .
J gene: TRBJ2-1
D gene: TRBD1

CDR3 protein: CSSSLEDRRYTF
CDR3 DNA: TGTTCCAGCAGCTTGGAGGACAGACGCTACACCTTC
V gene: TRBV7-9
clone size: .
J gene: TRBJ1-2
D gene: .

CDR3 protein: CASTSGRAGNSPLHF
CDR3 DNA: TGTGCCAGCACCTCCGGCAGGGCTGGTAATTCACCCCTCCACTTT
V gene: TRBV6-5
clone size: once
J gene: TRBJ1-6
D gene: .

CDR3 protein: CAISRTSRGYEQYF
CDR3 DNA: TGTGCCATTTCTAGGACTAGCCGAGGCTACGAGCAGTACTTC
V gene: TRBV25-1
clone size: .
J gene: TRBJ2-7
D gene: TRBD2

CDR3 protein: CAISEPSRESTDTQYF
CDR3 DNA: TGTGCCATCAGTGAACCAAGCAGGGAAAGCACAGATACGCAGTATTTT
V gene: TRBV10-3
clone size: .
J gene: TRBJ2-3
D gene: .